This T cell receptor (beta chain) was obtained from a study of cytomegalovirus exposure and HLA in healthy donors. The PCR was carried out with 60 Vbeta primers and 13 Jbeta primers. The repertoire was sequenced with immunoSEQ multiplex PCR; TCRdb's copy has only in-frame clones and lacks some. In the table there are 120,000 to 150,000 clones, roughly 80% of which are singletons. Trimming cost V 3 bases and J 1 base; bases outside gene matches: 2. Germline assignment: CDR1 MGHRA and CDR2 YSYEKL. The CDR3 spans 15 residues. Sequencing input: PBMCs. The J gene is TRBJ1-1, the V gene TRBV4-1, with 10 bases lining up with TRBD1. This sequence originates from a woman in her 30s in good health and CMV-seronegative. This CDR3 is CASSQGQGTNTEAFF. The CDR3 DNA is TGCGCCAGCAGCCAGGGACAGGGGACGAACACTGAAGCTTTCTTT.